This T cell receptor beta chain was profiled in a study of identical twins. Broader study findings: Part of the zero-insertion signal could reflect confounding by invariant MAIT and iNKT cells.

This clonotype occurred a few times. As yet, its antigen is unknown. With template switching, a universal primer site was added, and the cDNA carried unique molecular identifiers. TCRdb called the 5' RACE reads again in MiXCR, with one record for every CDR3 protein. The sample carries some 330,000 distinct CDR3 sequences, roughly 9% recorded once. The specimen sequenced was naive T cells sorted from blood. The clonotype was recovered from a woman aged 50 to 65 in good health.

The CDR3 protein is CSVGGLGYTF. CDR3 sequence (DNA): TGCAGCGTTGGGGGTTTAGGCTACACCTTC. V usage is TRBV29-1 and J usage is TRBJ1-2, with no clear D. CDR1 and CDR2 (germline): SQVTM, ANQGSEA. The CDR3 spans 10 residues. V dropped 4 bases and J dropped 8 bases, with 8 bases sitting between them.